Listed below are T cell receptor beta chains from one sample, sequenced in a study of cytomegalovirus exposure and HLA in healthy donors. TCRdb's table, derived via immunoSEQ multiplex PCR, lists solely in-frame clones and lacks some. The repertoire holds approximately 35,000 clones, with 75% to 85% as singletons. The specimen sequenced was PBMCs. These TCRs come from a woman aged 18-29 years in good health and CMV-seronegative. Both conserved end residues are part of each CDR3. D genes are given only for firm matches. Size is stated for part of the rows, as once, few or many counts, or as a class when the clone is expanded.

d_gene,j_gene,abundance,v_gene,CDR3aa,CDR3nt
NA,TRBJ1-1,NA,TRBV28,CASSLRKGVGLNTEAFF,TGTGCCAGCAGTTTAAGAAAAGGTGTGGGGCTGAACACTGAAGCTTTCTTT
NA,TRBJ2-7,NA,TRBV9,CASSPRRDNYEQYF,TGTGCCAGCAGCCCACGCCGGGACAACTACGAGCAGTACTTC
TRBD2,TRBJ2-1,NA,TRBV7-3,CASSLIAGGPNEQFF,TGTGCCAGCAGCTTAATAGCGGGGGGCCCCAATGAGCAGTTCTTC
TRBD2,TRBJ2-7,NA,TRBV27,CASSLGASGRGEQYF,TGTGCCAGCAGTTTGGGGGCTAGCGGGAGAGGCGAGCAGTACTTC
NA,TRBJ2-7,NA,TRBV6-5,CASSFGGVGYEQYF,TGTGCCAGCAGTTTTGGAGGGGTGGGTTACGAGCAGTACTTC
TRBD1,TRBJ2-7,once,TRBV7-9,CASSLLVSYGTGVGEQYF,TGTGCGAGCAGCTTATTAGTATCATATGGGACAGGGGTGGGCGAGCAGTACTTC
NA,TRBJ2-3,NA,TRBV21-1,CASTTGELTDTQYF,TGTGCCAGCACTACGGGAGAATTGACAGATACGCAGTATTTT
NA,TRBJ2-7,NA,TRBV14,CASSQDDRWYF,TGTGCCAGCAGCCAAGACGATCGGTGGTACTTC
NA,TRBJ2-7,NA,TRBV7-9,CSSSVLGGGASYEQYF,TGTTCCAGCAGCGTTCTTGGTGGGGGGGCCTCCTACGAGCAGTACTTC
NA,TRBJ1-6,NA,TRBV27,CASSMDTYNSPLHF,TGTGCCAGCAGCATGGACACCTATAATTCACCCCTCCACTTT
NA,TRBJ1-1,once,TRBV10-3,CAITRGSDTEAFF,TGTGCCATCACTCGTGGGAGTGACACTGAAGCTTTCTTT
TRBD1,TRBJ1-2,NA,TRBV27,CASSLFTSGTGNYGYPF,TGTGCCAGCAGTTTATTTACCTCCGGGACAGGGAACTATGGCTACCCCTTC
TRBD2,TRBJ2-2,NA,TRBV11-3,CASSRGLAGGNGELFF,TGTGCCAGCAGCCGCGGGCTAGCGGGAGGGAACGGGGAGCTGTTTTTT
TRBD1,TRBJ1-2,NA,TRBV28,CASIKGQGNYGYTF,TGTGCCAGCATCAAAGGACAGGGTAACTATGGCTACACCTTC